Listed here is a single T cell receptor (beta chain). The sample belongs to a study of OX40 agonist ivuxolimab in advanced cancers. The J segment lost 1 base and the V segment lost 5 bases, leaving 10 bases of the junction unmatched. Germline V gives CDR1 MDHEN, CDR2 SYDVKM. CDR3 size: 16 residues. Data came from immunoSEQ multiplex PCR; TCRdb stores just in-frame clones and leaves some out. The sample has 100,000 to 110,000 clones; approximately 90% are singletons. This material consisted of CD4+ or CD8+ T cells sorted from blood, taken in a trial of the OX40 agonist ivuxolimab. This chain joins TRBV28 and TRBJ2-5; 7 nucleotides line up with TRBD1. This receptor was identified in an adult with an advanced solid tumor such as melanoma, head and neck, liver or kidney cancer. CDR3 residues: CASSTIGTAPQETQYF. In DNA form, the CDR3 reads TGTGCCAGCAGTACCATCGGGACAGCCCCCCAAGAGACCCAGTACTTC.